This record covers a single TCR beta chain. This receptor's antigen is unknown. Qualities for individual bases were not recorded, and no much larger clone is one base off. Reading from cysteine to phenylalanine, the CDR3 counts 15 amino acids. Of the read, only the CDR3 DNA is kept; its 45 bases are in frame from base 1. The data stem from a study of cytomegalovirus exposure and HLA in healthy donors (dated by TCRdb to 2016 to 2017). Background on the whole study: An earlier analysis of some 620 of the donors reported approximately 300 Gb of sequence data and 117 million unique TCR beta sequences obtained from around 170 million T cells. Typing coverage differed by locus: A, B, C, DRB1 and DQB1 were typed in roughly 620-630 donors, DQA1 in 522, DPA1 in approximately 600, and DPB1 in approximately 450. Class I and class II HLA loci were covered by the typing at four-digit resolution. An early release covering 550 to 650 HLA-typed donors comprised about 310 gigabases of sequencing data and roughly 85 million unique TCR sequences. On average, about 240,000 unique TCR beta nucleotide sequences were sequenced per donor among roughly 430 genotyped donors of the cohort, with roughly 18% of those sequences being non-productive. High-throughput TCR immunosequencing, statistical association of individual TCRs with disease status, and machine learning were combined to predict cytomegalovirus infection status. Rather than drawing on any new phenotypic data, the later analysis identified candidate immune exposures from TCR beta sequences and the way those sequences occurred across donors. Using immunosequencing, the study profiled T cell repertoires from fewer than 700 subjects and related those repertoires to cytomegalovirus serostatus. Every repertoire in the discovery cohort had been generated on one and the same sequencing platform. Of the approximately 370 genotyped donors, 81% were placed in the genetic ancestry cluster associated with self-reported Caucasian donors. A later genetic analysis used genome-wide SNP genotypes for about 55% of the 666 donors, treating that subset as a discovery cohort. Donor age, sex, ethnicity and CMV serostatus were compiled alongside the repertoire data. An earlier analysis of several hundred of the donors applied high-throughput TCR beta sequencing to assess whether each TCR beta V gene segment acted as functional or pseudogenic. A later analysis re-analyzed previously published TCR beta repertoires from roughly 630 donors and added high-resolution HLA genotyping to study TCR occurrence patterns. The study aimed to test whether signatures of past pathogen exposure could be identified by cataloging public T cell receptors. Roughly five DR-DQ haplotypes were treated as single units for association and clustering because of strong linkage in the cohort. Besides the first cohort of under 700 subjects, a separate validation cohort made up of about 120 different subjects was used.

The cohort comprised 710 or so healthy bone marrow donors. At the time of sampling, every cohort member was nominally healthy, though immune exposures that went unrecorded were likely present. The donor was CMV seronegative and belonged to the group of 380 or so seronegative cohort members. A peripheral blood sample was provided by each donor, and peripheral blood mononuclear cells were used for TCR beta sequencing. The Qiagen DNeasy Blood Extraction Kit was used to extract genomic DNA from the blood cell samples. Findings and caveats that apply to the study as a whole: According to a later genetic analysis, donors in an Asian-associated ancestry cluster had fewer N-insertions in productive TCRs than the roughly 670-donor mean. A cluster of highly shared sequence variants was judged likely to be a technical artifact of the sequencing pipeline. Some IMGT-functional V segments, including TRBV6-2 and TRBV6-3, could not be told apart with the 87-base-pair reads, so those segments were excluded. Several of the top co-occurrence clusters appeared to be linked to parvovirus B19, influenza, CMV and Epstein-Barr virus, according to a later analysis. A further reported finding was that TCR beta sequences accurately predicted the HLA-A and HLA-B alleles for most subjects in the first cohort. Immune exposure information for the cohort was limited to CMV serostatus. The cohort was sequenced for TCR beta chains only, and without alpha or paired-chain data the features that could be detected were limited. In a later genetic analysis, a missense DCLRE1C variant was associated with V-gene and J-gene trimming of TCR beta chains, and the association was replicated in an independent cohort. Linkage disequilibrium might explain the correlated functional status among segregating V segments, but an unknown experimental factor could not be ruled out. According to a later analysis, most CMV-associated TCR beta chains appeared to be HLA-restricted, and the HLA associations seemed to be driven largely by CMV exposure. In a later analysis, HLA-associated TCR beta chains were found to be more clonally expanded and to have lower generation probabilities than equally common non-associated chains. The authors suggested that the approach could potentially be generalized to other disease states and immunological phenotypes. Because HLA typing was unavailable for some donors at each locus, only the typed subset was used in association tests. Roughly uniform sequencing depth across donors was assumed in presence/absence analyses, although this assumption may not hold. In the study, roughly 160 TCR beta chains were listed as associated with cytomegalovirus. In both the original and validation cohorts, the classifier was reported to diagnose cytomegalovirus status with high specificity and sensitivity. In a later analysis, over 15,000 TCR beta sequences were associated with specific HLA alleles at a false discovery rate of 0.05. In an earlier analysis of under 600 of the donors, most TCR beta V segments were observed in productive rearrangements about 87% or about 30% of the time, broadly matching IMGT annotations. Across donors, most TCR sequences were observed very rarely, whereas some public TCRs were present in many individuals. According to a later analysis, TCR association rates differed among HLA loci, with DRB1 alleles showing the most associated TCRs and HLA-C alleles showing the fewest. Assigning TCR associations to individual alleles was difficult when HLA alleles, especially DR and DQ, strongly co-occurred. Because counts were too low, seventeen rarely observed V segments, including chromosome 9 orphons, were excluded from the earlier analysis of some 540 of the donors. In vitro tests confirmed that a few of the cytomegalovirus-associated TCR beta chains recognize cytomegalovirus antigens.

Library generation was performed with the immunoSEQ multiplex PCR assay. The multiplex PCR relied on a mix of 60 forward primers for TCR Vbeta segments and 13 reverse primers for TCR Jbeta segments. The CDR3 region of rearranged TCR beta genes was amplified from genomic DNA by a multiplex PCR assay. The Illumina HiSeq System was used to sequence the amplified TCR beta libraries as 87-base-pair reads. In the original analysis: In a later analysis, about 80 million unique TCR beta chains were counted across the 650 to 750 repertoires, and around 11 million of these chains were shared by at least two donors. Raw reads were error-corrected and collapsed into unique sequences by a nearest-neighbor algorithm in which closely related sequences were merged to remove PCR and sequencing errors. Alignment of CDR3 sequences to IMGT reference sequences was used to assign V, D and J gene segments. For a sequence to be retained, a match of at least six nucleotides was required to both a V gene segment and a J gene segment. A rearrangement counted as productive if the CDR3 had no stop codons and remained in frame with V and J, and every other rearrangement counted as non-productive. CDR3 was defined by IMGT convention, running from the second conserved V-encoded cysteine to the conserved J-encoded phenylalanine. Sequences without an unambiguous match to a single V gene segment were excluded from the earlier analysis of about 640 of the donors. In an earlier analysis of several hundred of the donors, V segments were called functional above 56.7% productive rearrangements and were called segregating when the between-donor standard deviation exceeded 5%. A statistical classification framework was developed to diagnose cytomegalovirus status using the catalog of TCR beta chain sequences. A later analysis assigned V and J genes by comparing TCR nucleotide sequences with IMGT/GENE-DB human TR gene sequences. In a later analysis, CDR3 sequences and most-parsimonious VDJ recombination scenarios were assigned using the TCRdist pipeline. In a later analysis, each TCR beta chain was defined by its CDR3 amino acid sequence together with its V-gene family, and reads lacking a unique V-gene family were excluded. As a way to deal with suspected cross-contamination and a sequencing artifact, a later analysis dropped under 600 nucleotide sequences that were highly shared and had low generation probability. In a later analysis, a clonal expansion index for each public chain was calculated from normalized within-repertoire ranks of inferred template counts. Generation probabilities in a later analysis came from a VDJ recombination model fitted to out-of-frame rearrangements, and those results were checked against IGoR. In a later analysis, hypergeometric tests were used to score TCR-TCR, TCR-HLA and TCR-CMV co-occurrence, with a repertoire-size bias correction applied to TCR pairs. A later analysis estimated false discovery rates by permuting HLA or CMV assignments 20 times. In a later analysis, co-occurring TCRs were grouped using DBSCAN, and TCRdist sequence similarity was added for clustering within HLA-allele-positive subsets. Co-occurrence clustering excluded repertoires with fewer than 30,000 or more than 120,000 public chains, plus five with anomalous nucleotide sharing. TCRdb holds this immuneACCESS table with in-frame rearrangements only. Some clones are missing; in checked studies, unresolved V genes explain under half, and the rest has no known cause. The DNA gave D and trimming, while V, J and clone size come from that table. This sample comprises around 100,000 clones, approximately 73% of them detected only once. In total, the top ten clones hold less than 4% of the sample.

This TCR came from a middle-aged man in good health and CMV-seronegative. The V and J segments used are TRBV21-1 and TRBJ2-1; no check of the table's D call, TRBD1, against the DNA was made. TRBV21-1 represents a pseudogene. Sequenced material: PBMCs. The sequenced DNA: TGTGCCAGCAGCCAGCGGGACAGGGGGCCAGGTGAGCAGTTCTTC. It is translated as CASSQRDRGPGEQFF.